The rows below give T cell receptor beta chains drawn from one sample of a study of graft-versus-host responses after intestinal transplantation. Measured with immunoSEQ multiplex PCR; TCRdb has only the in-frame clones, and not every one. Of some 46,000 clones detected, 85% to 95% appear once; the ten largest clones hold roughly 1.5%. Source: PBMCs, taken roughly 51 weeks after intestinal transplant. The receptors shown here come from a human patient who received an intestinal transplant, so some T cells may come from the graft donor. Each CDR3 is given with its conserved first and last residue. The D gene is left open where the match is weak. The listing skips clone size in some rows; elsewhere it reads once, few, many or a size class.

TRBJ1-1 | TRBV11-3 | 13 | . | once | CASSPPLNTEAFF | TGTGCCAGCAGCCCCCCTTTGAACACTGAAGCTTTCTTT
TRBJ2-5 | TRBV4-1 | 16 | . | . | CASSQHRGTEQETQYF | TGCGCCAGCAGCCAACATAGGGGAACGGAGCAAGAGACCCAGTACTTC
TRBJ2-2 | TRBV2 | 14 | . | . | CASRDGQTTGELFF | TGTGCCAGCAGGGACGGTCAAACCACCGGGGAGCTGTTTTTT
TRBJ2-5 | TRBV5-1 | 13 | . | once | CASRVESQETQYF | TGCGCCAGCAGAGTGGAGTCCCAAGAGACCCAGTACTTC
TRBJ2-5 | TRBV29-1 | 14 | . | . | CSVDSSVAQETQYF | TGCAGCGTTGATAGTTCAGTCGCCCAAGAGACCCAGTACTTC
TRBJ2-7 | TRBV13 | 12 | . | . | CASSSKSYEQYF | TGTGCCAGCAGCTCTAAATCTTACGAGCAGTACTTC
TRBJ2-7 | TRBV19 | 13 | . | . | CASSIRTGYEQYF | TGTGCCAGTAGTATCCGGACTGGTTACGAGCAGTACTTC
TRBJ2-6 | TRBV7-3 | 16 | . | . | CASTPQGTSGANVLTF | TGTGCCAGCACCCCACAGGGCACAAGTGGGGCCAACGTCCTGACTTTC
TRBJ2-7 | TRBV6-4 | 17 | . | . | CASSDRAGKLVLDEQYF | TGTGCCAGCAGTGACCGGGCAGGAAAATTGGTCTTGGACGAGCAGTACTTC
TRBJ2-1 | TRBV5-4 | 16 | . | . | CASSLGPSTEDNEQFF | TGTGCCAGCAGCTTGGGTCCTTCAACGGAGGATAATGAGCAGTTCTTC
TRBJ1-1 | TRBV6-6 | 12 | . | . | CASAPGNFEAFF | TGTGCGAGTGCCCCGGGAAACTTTGAAGCTTTCTTT
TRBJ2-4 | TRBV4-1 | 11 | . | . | CASRDLNIQYF | TGCGCCAGCAGGGACTTAAACATTCAGTACTTC
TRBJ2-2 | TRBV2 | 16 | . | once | CASSPNRQAGAGELFF | TGTGCCAGCAGTCCAAACCGACAGGCCGGGGCCGGGGAGCTGTTTTTT
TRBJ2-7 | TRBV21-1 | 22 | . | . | CASSKVGRASGSGGNNSYEQYF | TGTGCCAGCAGCAAAGTGGGACGTGCAAGCGGGAGTGGGGGGAACAACTCCTACGAGCAGTACTTC
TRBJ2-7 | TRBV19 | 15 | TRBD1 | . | CASTPRGDRALEQYF | TGTGCCAGTACTCCGAGGGGGGACAGGGCTCTCGAGCAGTACTTC
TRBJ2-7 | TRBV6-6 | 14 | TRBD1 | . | CASSHGTGVFEQYF | TGTGCCAGCAGTCACGGGACAGGAGTCTTTGAGCAGTACTTC
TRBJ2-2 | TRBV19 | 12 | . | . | CAGRIGSGELFF | TGTGCCGGTAGGATTGGGTCCGGGGAGCTGTTTTTT
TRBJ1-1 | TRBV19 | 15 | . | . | CASSNMGLLNTEAFF | TGTGCCAGTTCAAATATGGGCCTTTTGAACACTGAAGCTTTCTTT
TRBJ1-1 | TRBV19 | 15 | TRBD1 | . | CASSPQGAVNTEAFF | TGTGCCAGTAGTCCACAGGGGGCCGTGAACACTGAAGCTTTCTTT
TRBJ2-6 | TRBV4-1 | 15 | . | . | CASSHSLSGANVLTF | TGCGCCAGCAGCCACTCCCTCTCTGGGGCCAACGTCCTGACTTTC
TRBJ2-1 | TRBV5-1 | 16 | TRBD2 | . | CASRLAGGSSYNEQFF | TGCGCCAGCAGACTAGCGGGAGGCAGCTCCTACAATGAGCAGTTCTTC
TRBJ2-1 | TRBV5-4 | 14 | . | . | CASSFGQRNNEQFF | TGTGCCAGCAGCTTTGGACAGAGGAACAATGAGCAGTTCTTC
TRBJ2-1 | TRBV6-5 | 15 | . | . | CASSYRGVSYNEQFF | TGTGCCAGCAGTTACAGGGGGGTATCCTACAATGAGCAGTTCTTC
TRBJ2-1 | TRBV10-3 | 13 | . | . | CAISYPPHNEQFF | TGTGCCATCAGCTACCCACCTCACAATGAGCAGTTCTTC
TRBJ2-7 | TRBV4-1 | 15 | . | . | CASSQGTGSRYEQYF | TGCGCCAGCAGCCAGGGTACAGGGAGTCGCTACGAGCAGTACTTC
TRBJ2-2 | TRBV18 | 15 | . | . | CASSPPGPNTGELFF | TGTGCCAGCTCACCACCCGGGCCAAACACCGGGGAGCTGTTTTTT
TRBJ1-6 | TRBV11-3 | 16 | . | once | CASSLDRARRGSPLHF | TGTGCCAGCAGCTTAGATCGGGCCAGAAGGGGTTCACCCCTCCACTTT
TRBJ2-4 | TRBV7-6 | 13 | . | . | CAKGGTSKNIQYF | TGTGCTAAGGGGGGGACCAGCAAAAACATTCAGTACTTC
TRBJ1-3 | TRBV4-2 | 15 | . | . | CASSQDASSGNTIYF | TGTGCCAGCAGCCAAGATGCGAGCTCTGGAAACACCATATATTTT
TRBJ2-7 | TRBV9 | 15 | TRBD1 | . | CASSLRQGGNYEQYF | TGTGCCAGCAGCTTAAGACAGGGGGGTAACTACGAGCAGTACTTC
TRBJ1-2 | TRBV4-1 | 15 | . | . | CASNIRGGANYGYTF | TGCGCCAGCAATATACGTGGGGGAGCTAACTATGGCTACACCTTC
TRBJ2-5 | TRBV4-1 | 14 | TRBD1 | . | CASSHRQGQETQYF | TGCGCCAGCAGCCACAGACAGGGGCAAGAGACCCAGTACTTC
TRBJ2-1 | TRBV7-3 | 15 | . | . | CASSLIGGAYNEQFF | TGTGCCAGCAGCTTAATAGGCGGGGCCTACAATGAGCAGTTCTTC
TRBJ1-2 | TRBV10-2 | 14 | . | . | CASSDRGRRYGYTF | TGCGCCAGCAGTGATCGGGGTCGTCGCTATGGCTACACCTTC
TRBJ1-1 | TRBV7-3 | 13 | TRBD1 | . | CASSTGTDTEAFF | TGTGCCAGCAGCACCGGGACAGACACTGAAGCTTTCTTT
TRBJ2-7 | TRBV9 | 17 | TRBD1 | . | CASSGETSGTGTYEQYF | TGTGCCAGCAGTGGGGAAACCTCCGGGACAGGGACCTACGAGCAGTACTTC
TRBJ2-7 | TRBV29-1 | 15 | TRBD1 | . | CSVELAGTETYEQYF | TGCAGCGTTGAATTGGCCGGGACAGAAACCTACGAGCAGTACTTC
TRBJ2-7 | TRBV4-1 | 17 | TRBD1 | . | CASSQVEGRDRADEQYF | TGCGCCAGCAGCCAAGTTGAAGGAAGGGACAGGGCCGACGAGCAGTACTTC
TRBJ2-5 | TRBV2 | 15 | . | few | CASDRRWGSKETQYF | TGTGCCAGCGACCGAAGATGGGGCAGCAAAGAGACCCAGTACTTC
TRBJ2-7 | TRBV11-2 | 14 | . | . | CASSHSGRGYEQYF | TGTGCCAGCAGCCATAGCGGTAGGGGCTACGAGCAGTACTTC
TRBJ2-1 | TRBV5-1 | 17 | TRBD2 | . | CASSIGLAGSEHNEQFF | TGCGCCAGCAGCATCGGACTAGCGGGGTCTGAACACAATGAGCAGTTCTTC